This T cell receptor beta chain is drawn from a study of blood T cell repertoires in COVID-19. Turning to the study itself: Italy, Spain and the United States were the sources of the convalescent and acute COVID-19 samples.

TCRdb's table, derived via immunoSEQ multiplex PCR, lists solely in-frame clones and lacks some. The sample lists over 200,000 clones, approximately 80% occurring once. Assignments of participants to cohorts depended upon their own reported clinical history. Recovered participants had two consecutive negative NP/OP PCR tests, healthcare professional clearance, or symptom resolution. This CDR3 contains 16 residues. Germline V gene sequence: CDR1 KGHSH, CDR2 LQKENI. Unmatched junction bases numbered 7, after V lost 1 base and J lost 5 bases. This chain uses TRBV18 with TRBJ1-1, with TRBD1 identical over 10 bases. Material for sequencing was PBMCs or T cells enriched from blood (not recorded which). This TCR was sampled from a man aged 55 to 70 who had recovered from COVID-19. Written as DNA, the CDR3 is TGTGCCAGCTCACCACGTGGGACAGGGGAAGGGACTGAAGCTTTCTTT. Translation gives CASSPRGTGEGTEAFF.